This is a list of T cell receptor delta chains from one sample in a study of γδ T cells in repeated Plasmodium falciparum infection. TCRdb reanalysed the multiplex PCR reads with CATT. The sample contains over 45,000 delta-chain clones, 1.6% of which appear only once. The sequencing input was gamma-delta T cells from blood. All receptors derive from a pool of human donors (malaria-infected and uninfected, not separated). CDR3s include the opening cysteine and the closing phenylalanine or tryptophan. Fields, in order: V gene, J gene, D gene, clone size, CDR3 protein, CDR3 DNA. A D gene is named only where the DNA matches it firmly. Clone size is given as once, few, many, or a class for an expanded clone.

TRDV1	TRDJ1	TRDD3	many	CALGGWLTYSYWGIRYTDKLIF	TGTGCTCTTGGAGGGTGGTTGACCTACTCGTACTGGGGGATACGTTACACCGATAAACTCATCTTT
TRDV1	TRDJ1	NA	many	CALGESRLRLLDTDKLIF	TGTGCTCTTGGGGAATCAAGACTACGTCTACTCGACACCGATAAACTCATCTTT
TRDV2	TRDJ1	NA	many	CACDTVPPSYQAIPMKLIF	TGTGCCTGTGACACCGTCCCCCCCTCCTACCAGGCGATACCCATGAAACTCATCTTT
TRDV1	TRDJ1	TRDD3	many	CALGDLRGDTRKYTDKLIF	TGTGCTCTTGGGGATCTAAGGGGGGATACTCGCAAGTACACCGATAAACTCATCTTT
TRDV1	TRDJ1	TRDD2	few	CALGVPYRFLPFPTGHIAGGEYTDKLIF	TGTGCTCTTGGGGTACCGTATAGATTCCTACCTTTCCCCACTGGACACATAGCTGGCGGTGAGTACACTGATAAACTCATCTTT
TRAV38-2/DV8	TRDJ1	TRDD3	many	CAYTSYDPGEGDTPRKIYTDKLIF	TGTGCTTATACCTCCTACGACCCAGGAGAGGGGGATACGCCGAGGAAAATATACACCGATAAACTCATCTTT
TRDV1	TRDJ1	TRDD3	medium-sized	CALGLLRLGDTITDKLIF	TGTGCTCTTGGGCTCCTACGGCTGGGGGATACGATCACCGATAAACTCATCTTT
TRDV1	TRDJ1	NA	medium-sized	CALGDPSRIPLPYTDKLIF	TGTGCTCTTGGGGACCCCTCCCGGATACCCCTACCGTACACCGATAAACTCATCTTT
TRDV1	TRDJ1	TRDD3	medium-sized	CALGGSLRGGYVQTDKLIF	TGTGCTCTTGGGGGATCACTACGCGGGGGATATGTTCAAACCGATAAACTCATCTTT
TRDV1	TRDJ1	NA	many	CALGNGGRLRHTDKLIF	TGTGCTCTTGGGAACGGAGGTCGCCTTCGGCACACCGATAAACTCATCTTT
TRDV2	TRDJ1	TRDD3	many	CACDTLLGDYTDKLIF	TGTGCCTGTGACACTCTACTGGGGGACTACACCGATAAACTCATCTTT
TRDV1	TRDJ1	TRDD3	medium-sized	CALGTHLGDKYNTDKLIF	TGTGCTCTTGGGACCCACCTGGGGGATAAGTATAACACCGATAAACTCATCTTT
TRDV1	TRDJ1	NA	many	CALGAPGLGGLIF	TGTGCTCTTGGGGCCCCGGGTCTAGGCGGACTCATCTTT
TRDV1	TRDJ1	NA	many	CALGEFKGWGSYYTDKLIF	TGTGCTCTTGGGGAATTTAAAGGGTGGGGGTCCTACTACACCGATAAACTCATCTTT
TRDV1	TRDJ1	TRDD3	many	CALGELAFPDWGILCGGTDKLIF	TGTGCTCTTGGGGAACTAGCCTTTCCGGACTGGGGGATTTTGTGTGGAGGCACCGATAAACTCATCTTT
TRDV1	TRDJ1	TRDD3	many	CALGELLPRIYWGIRPDKLIF	TGTGCTCTTGGGGAACTACTTCCTAGGATCTACTGGGGGATACGACCCGATAAACTCATCTTT
TRDV1	TRDJ1	TRDD3	many	CALGGLYWGKYTYKLIF	TGTGCTCTTGGGGGCCTTTACTGGGGGAAGTACACCTATAAACTCATCTTT
TRDV1	TRDJ1	TRDD3	medium-sized	CALGTNGIRGDKLIF	TGTGCTCTTGGGACTAACGGGATACGGGGTGATAAACTCATCTTT
TRDV1	TRDJ1	TRDD3	medium-sized	CALGETLKFTGYWGILGKLIF	TGTGCTCTTGGGGAAACCTTAAAATTCACGGGGTACTGGGGGATACTGGGGAAACTCATCTTT
TRDV1	TRDJ1	NA	many	CALGDPLLTGLDKLIF	TGTGCTCTTGGGGATCCTCTACTTACGGGGCTTGATAAACTTATCTTT
TRDV2	TRDJ1	TRDD3	many	CACDPIVLGTDKLIF	TGTGCCTGTGACCCTATCGTACTGGGGACCGATAAACTCATCTTT
TRDV2	TRDJ1	NA	medium-sized	CAFQRFLPRLRDKLIF	TGTGCCTTTCAAAGGTTCCTCCCTAGACTTAGGGATAAACTCATCTTT
TRDV1	TRDJ1	TRDD3	many	CALGAGQGIGYTDKLIF	TGTGCTCTTGGGGCTGGGCAGGGGATAGGGTACACCGATAAACTCATCTTT
TRAV38-2/DV8	TRDJ1	TRDD3	medium-sized	CAYTVKISRGDWGIRCDKLIF	TGTGCTTATACTGTGAAGATTAGTCGCGGGGACTGGGGGATACGATGCGATAAACTCATCTTT
TRDV1	TRDJ1	NA	many	CALGPRMSRVDPTSYTDKLIF	TGTGCTCTTGGTCCTAGGATGTCCCGTGTCGACCCGACCTCGTACACCGATAAACTCATCTTT
TRDV1	TRDJ1	TRDD3	many	CALGEPSTGLPLLGGLYTDKLIF	TGTGCTCTTGGGGAACCATCCACAGGCCTTCCCCTACTGGGGGGCCTTTACACCGATAAACTCATCTTT
TRDV1	TRDJ1	NA	many	CALGERRRYGDKLIF	TGTGCTCTTGGGGAACGGAGAAGGTATGGCGATAAACTCATCTTT
TRDV1	TRDJ1	NA	medium-sized	CALVGVGIWRSLGPDKLIF	TGTGCTCTTGTCGGTGTAGGGATCTGGCGGTCCCTGGGCCCCGATAAACTCATCTTT
TRDV1	TRDJ1	NA	medium-sized	CALGDRFDHTDKLIF	TGTGCTCTTGGGGACCGGTTTGACCACACCGATAAACTCATCTTT
TRDV3	TRDJ1	TRDD3	medium-sized	CASQGANSVRLVLGDTGRTDKLIF	TGTGCCTCCCAAGGAGCGAATTCAGTACGATTGGTACTGGGGGATACGGGGCGGACCGATAAACTCATCTTT
TRDV1	TRDJ1	TRDD3	many	CALGEGLLLGDTPDKLIF	TGTGCTCTTGGGGAAGGCCTATTACTGGGGGATACGCCCGATAAACTCATCTTT
TRDV1	TRDJ1	TRDD2	many	CALGENKFLLGLVVPTRGLYTDKLIF	TGTGCTCTTGGGGAAAATAAATTCCTACTAGGCTTGGTTGTACCCACTCGGGGGCTCTACACCGATAAACTCATCTTT
TRDV1	TRDJ1	TRDD3	many	CALGRRLEGYADTDKLIF	TGTGCCCTTGGGCGCCGCCTGGAAGGATACGCGGACACCGATAAACTCATCTTT
TRDV1	TRDJ1	TRDD3	many	CALGSLLTGGLLIF	TGTGCTCTTGGGAGCCTACTGACTGGGGGTTTGCTCATCTTT
TRDV2	TRDJ1	TRDD3	many	CACDTLLGDTGFSDKLIF	TGTGCCTGTGACACCTTACTGGGGGATACTGGGTTTAGTGATAAACTCATCTTT
TRDV1	TRDJ1	NA	many	CALGENFLISLGAYTDKLIF	TGTGCTCTTGGGGAAAACTTCCTTATATCCCTGGGGGCTTACACCGATAAACTCATCTTT
TRDV1	TRDJ1	NA	medium-sized	CALGDPPLGGSTDKLIF	TGTGCTCTTGGGGACCCCCCATTAGGCGGTAGCACCGATAAACTCATCTTT
TRDV1	TRDJ1	TRDD3	few	CALGELEYWGSHKGPPGGDKLIF	TGTGCTCTTGGGGAACTTGAGTACTGGGGGAGCCATAAGGGTCCCCCTGGCGGCGATAAACTCATCTTT
TRDV1	TRDJ1	NA	many	CALGELFRETDFVPLYTDKLIF	TGTGCTCTTGGGGAACTATTTCGGGAAACCGACTTTGTACCCCTATACACCGATAAACTCATCTTT
TRDV1	TRDJ1	NA	many	CALGEASGEAKYTDKLIF	TGTGCTCTTGGGGAAGCTTCGGGGGAGGCCAAGTACACCGATAAACTCATCTTT
TRDV2	TRDJ1	TRDD3	many	CACDTITLGIQGKDKLIF	TGTGCCTGTGACACCATCACCCTGGGGATACAGGGTAAGGATAAACTCATCTTT
TRDV2	TRDJ1	TRDD3	medium-sized	CACDTGPGGYPPYTDKLIF	TGTGCCTGTGACACCGGCCCTGGGGGATACCCTCCGTACACCGATAAACTCATCTTT
TRDV1	TRDJ1	NA	many	CALGDLTGSVRGDPTDKLIF	TGTGCTCTTGGGGACTTAACAGGATCCGTTAGGGGAGACCCCACCGATAAACTCATCTTT
TRDV1	TRDJ1	TRDD3	many	CALGEPTLHELGDPYTDKLIF	TGTGCTCTTGGGGAACCAACTCTTCACGAACTGGGGGATCCGTACACCGATAAACTCATCTTT
TRDV2	TRDJ1	TRDD3	many	CACDLSFARWGLTDKLIF	TGTGCCTGTGACCTTAGCTTCGCCCGCTGGGGGTTAACCGATAAACTCATCTTT
TRDV1	TRDJ1	TRDD3	many	CALGDPTGGLSYTDKLIF	TGTGCTCTTGGGGATCCTACTGGGGGACTTTCGTACACGGATAAACTCATCTTT
TRDV2	TRDJ3	NA	many	CACDPTRRGKQTWDTRQMFF	TGTGCCTGTGACCCTACCCGAAGGGGAAAACAAACCTGGGACACCCGACAGATGTTTTTC
TRDV1	TRDJ1	NA	medium-sized	CALGGLSLRTVLIF	TGTGCTCTTGGGGGCCTATCACTCCGCACGGTACTCATCTTT
TRDV1	TRDJ1	NA	many	CALGEDPLTDKLIF	TGTGCTCTTGGGGAAGATCCTCTCACCGATAAACTCATCTTT
TRDV2	TRDJ1	NA	many	CACDTVGAPHTDKLIF	TGTGCCTGTGACACCGTCGGGGCTCCCCACACCGATAAACTCATCTTT
TRDV1	TRDJ1	TRDD3	many	CALGTLRIGGWGIQQLIF	TGTGCCCTTGGGACTCTTAGAATAGGTGGTTGGGGGATACAACAACTCATCTTT
TRDV1	TRDJ1	TRDD3	few	CALGEADRPFHCTGGSDKLIF	TGTGCTCTTGGGGAGGCCGACCGGCCCTTTCATTGTACTGGGGGATCCGATAAACTCATCTTT